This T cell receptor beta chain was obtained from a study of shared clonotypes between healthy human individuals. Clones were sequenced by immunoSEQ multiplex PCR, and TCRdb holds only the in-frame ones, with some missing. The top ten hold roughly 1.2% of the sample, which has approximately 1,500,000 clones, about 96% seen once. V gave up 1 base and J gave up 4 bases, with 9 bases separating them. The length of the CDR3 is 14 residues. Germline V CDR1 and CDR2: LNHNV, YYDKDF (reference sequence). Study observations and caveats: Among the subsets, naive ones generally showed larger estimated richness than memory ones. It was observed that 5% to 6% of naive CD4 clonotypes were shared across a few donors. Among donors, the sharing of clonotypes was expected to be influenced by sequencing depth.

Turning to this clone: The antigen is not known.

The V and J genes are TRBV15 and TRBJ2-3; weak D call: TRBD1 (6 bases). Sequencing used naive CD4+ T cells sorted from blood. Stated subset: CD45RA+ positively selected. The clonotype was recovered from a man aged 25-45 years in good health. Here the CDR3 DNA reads TGTGCCACCAGCAGAGTCGCAGGGGCAGATACGCAGTATTTT. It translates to CATSRVAGADTQYF.